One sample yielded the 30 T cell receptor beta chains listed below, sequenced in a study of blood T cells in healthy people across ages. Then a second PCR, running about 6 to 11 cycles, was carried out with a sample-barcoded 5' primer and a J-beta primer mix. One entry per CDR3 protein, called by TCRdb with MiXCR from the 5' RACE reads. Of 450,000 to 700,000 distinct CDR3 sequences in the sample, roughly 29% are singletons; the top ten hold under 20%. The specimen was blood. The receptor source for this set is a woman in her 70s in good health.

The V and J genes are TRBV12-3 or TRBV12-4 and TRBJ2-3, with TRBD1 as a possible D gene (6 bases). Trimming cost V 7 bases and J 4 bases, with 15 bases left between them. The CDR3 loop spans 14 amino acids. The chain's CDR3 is CASNFAGVPDTQYF. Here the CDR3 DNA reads TGTGCCAGCAATTTTGCAGGGGTTCCAGATACGCAGTATTTT.

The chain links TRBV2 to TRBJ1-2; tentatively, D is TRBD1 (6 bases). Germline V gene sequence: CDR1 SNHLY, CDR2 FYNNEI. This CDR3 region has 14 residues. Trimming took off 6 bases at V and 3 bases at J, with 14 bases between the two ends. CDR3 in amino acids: CASSQETGYYGYTF. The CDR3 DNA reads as TGTGCCAGCAGCCAAGAGACAGGCTACTATGGCTACACCTTC.

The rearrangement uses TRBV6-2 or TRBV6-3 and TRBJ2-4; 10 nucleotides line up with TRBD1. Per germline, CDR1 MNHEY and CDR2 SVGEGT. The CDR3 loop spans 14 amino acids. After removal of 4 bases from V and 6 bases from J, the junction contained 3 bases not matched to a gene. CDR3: CASSSTGGGNIQYF. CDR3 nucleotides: TGTGCCAGCAGTTCGACAGGGGGCGGAAACATTCAGTACTTC.

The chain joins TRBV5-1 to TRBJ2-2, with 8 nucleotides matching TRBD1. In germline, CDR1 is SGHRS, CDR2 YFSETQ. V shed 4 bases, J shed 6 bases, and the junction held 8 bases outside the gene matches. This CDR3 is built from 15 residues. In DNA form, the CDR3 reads TGCGCCAGCAGCCGGAGACAGGGGAAGCCCGGGGAGCTGTTTTTT. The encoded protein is CASSRRQGKPGELFF. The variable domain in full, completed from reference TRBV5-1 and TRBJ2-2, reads KAGVTQTPRYLIKTRGQQVTLSCSPISGHRSVSWYQQTPGQGLQFLFEYFSETQRNKGNFPGRFSGRQFSNSRSEMNVSTLELGDSALYLCASSRRQGKPGELFFGEGSRLTVL.

CDR3 in amino acids: CSARMGGSDGYTF. The DNA for the CDR3 is TGCAGTGCAAGAATGGGGGGATCGGATGGCTACACCTTC. The V and J genes are TRBV20-1 and TRBJ1-2, with D possibly matching TRBD1 (5 bases). V lost 6 bases, J lost 6 bases, and 17 bases lay in between. Germline V gene data show CDR1 as DFQATT and CDR2 as SNEGSKA (reference sequence). This CDR3 region has 13 residues.

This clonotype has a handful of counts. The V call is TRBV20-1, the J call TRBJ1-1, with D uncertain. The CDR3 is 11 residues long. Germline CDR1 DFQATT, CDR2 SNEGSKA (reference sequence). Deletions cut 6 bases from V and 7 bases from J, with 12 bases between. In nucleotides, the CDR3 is TGCAGTGCCCCTCAGGCGATTGAAGCTTTCTTT. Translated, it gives CSAPQAIEAFF.

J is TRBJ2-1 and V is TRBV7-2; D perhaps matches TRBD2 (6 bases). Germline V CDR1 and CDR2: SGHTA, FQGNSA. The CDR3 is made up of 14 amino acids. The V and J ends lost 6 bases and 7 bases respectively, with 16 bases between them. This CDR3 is CASRTKSTSNEQFF. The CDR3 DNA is TGTGCCAGCAGAACTAAATCGACTAGTAATGAGCAGTTCTTC.

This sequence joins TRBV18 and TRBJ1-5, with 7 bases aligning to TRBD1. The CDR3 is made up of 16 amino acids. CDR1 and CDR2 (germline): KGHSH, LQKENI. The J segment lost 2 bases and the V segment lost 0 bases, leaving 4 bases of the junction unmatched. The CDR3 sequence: CASSPPSDRGNQPQHF. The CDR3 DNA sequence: TGTGCCAGCTCACCACCTTCTGACAGGGGCAATCAGCCCCAGCATTTT.

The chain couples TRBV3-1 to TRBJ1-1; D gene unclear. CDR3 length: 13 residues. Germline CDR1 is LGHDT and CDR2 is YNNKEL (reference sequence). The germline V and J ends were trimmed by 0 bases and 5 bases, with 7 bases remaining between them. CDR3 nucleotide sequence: TGTGCCAGCAGCCAAGATTGGGCTACTGAAGCTTTCTTT. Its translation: CASSQDWATEAFF.

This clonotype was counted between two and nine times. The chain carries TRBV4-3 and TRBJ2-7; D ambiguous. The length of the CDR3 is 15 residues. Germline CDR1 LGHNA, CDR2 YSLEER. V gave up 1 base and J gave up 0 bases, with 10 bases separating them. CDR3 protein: CASSQGAAASYEQYF. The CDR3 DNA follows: TGCGCCAGCAGCCAAGGGGCCGCCGCCTCCTACGAGCAGTACTTC.

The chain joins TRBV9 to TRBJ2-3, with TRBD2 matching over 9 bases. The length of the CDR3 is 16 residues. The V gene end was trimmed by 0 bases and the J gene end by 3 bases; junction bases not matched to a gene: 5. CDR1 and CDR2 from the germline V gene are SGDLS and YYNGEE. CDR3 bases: TGTGCCAGCAGCGTAGTGGCACTAGCGGGTACAGATACGCAGTATTTT. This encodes CASSVVALAGTDTQYF.

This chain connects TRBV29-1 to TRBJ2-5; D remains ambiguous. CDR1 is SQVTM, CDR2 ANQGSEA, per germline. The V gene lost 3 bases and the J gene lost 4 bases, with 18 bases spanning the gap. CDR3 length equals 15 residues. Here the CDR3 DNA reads TGCAGCGTTGATCCATCCACCCTTACTACAGAGACCCAGTACTTC. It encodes CSVDPSTLTTETQYF.

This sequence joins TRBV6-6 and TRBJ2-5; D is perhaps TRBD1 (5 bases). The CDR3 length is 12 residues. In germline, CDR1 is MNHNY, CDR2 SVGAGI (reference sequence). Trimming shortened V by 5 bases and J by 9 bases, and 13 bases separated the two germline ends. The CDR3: CASSQYQGAQYF. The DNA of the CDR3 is TGTGCCAGCAGTCAGTATCAAGGGGCCCAGTACTTC.

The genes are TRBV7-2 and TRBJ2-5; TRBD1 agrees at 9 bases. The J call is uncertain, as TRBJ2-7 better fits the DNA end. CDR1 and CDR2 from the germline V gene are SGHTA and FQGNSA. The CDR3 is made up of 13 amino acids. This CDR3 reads CASSPDRGDEQYF. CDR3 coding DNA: TGTGCCAGCAGCCCTGACAGGGGGGACGAGCAGTACTTC.

The CDR3 DNA reads TGCAGTGCTCACAGGGAGGAGACCCAGTACTTC. Translation gives CSAHREETQYF. The chain joins TRBV20-1 to TRBJ2-5; a weak D match, TRBD1 (6 bases). V was cut by 5 bases and J by 5 bases, with 9 bases left in between. CDR3 length: 11 residues. Germline CDR1 DFQATT, CDR2 SNEGSKA (reference sequence).

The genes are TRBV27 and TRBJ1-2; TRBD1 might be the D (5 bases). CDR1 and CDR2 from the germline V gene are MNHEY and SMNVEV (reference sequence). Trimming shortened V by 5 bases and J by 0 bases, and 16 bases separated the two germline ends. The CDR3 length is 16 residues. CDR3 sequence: CASSPLSTEANYGYTF. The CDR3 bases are TGTGCCAGCAGTCCTCTCTCGACAGAAGCTAACTATGGCTACACCTTC.

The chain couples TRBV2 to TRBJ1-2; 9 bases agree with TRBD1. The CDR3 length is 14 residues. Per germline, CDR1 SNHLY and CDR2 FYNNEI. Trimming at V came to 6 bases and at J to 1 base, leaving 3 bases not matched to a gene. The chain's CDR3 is CASSPTGGNYGYTF. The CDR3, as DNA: TGTGCCAGCAGCCCGACAGGGGGTAACTATGGCTACACCTTC.

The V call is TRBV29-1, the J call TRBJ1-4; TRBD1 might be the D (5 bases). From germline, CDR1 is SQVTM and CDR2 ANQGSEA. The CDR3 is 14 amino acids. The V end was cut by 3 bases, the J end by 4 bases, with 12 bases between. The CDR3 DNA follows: TGCAGCGTTGATGGGGGGACCGTTAATGAAAAACTGTTTTTT. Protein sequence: CSVDGGTVNEKLFF.

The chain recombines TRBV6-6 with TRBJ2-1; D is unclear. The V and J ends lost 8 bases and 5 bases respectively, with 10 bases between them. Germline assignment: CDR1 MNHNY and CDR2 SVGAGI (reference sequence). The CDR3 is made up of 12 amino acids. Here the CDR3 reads CASRYRDNEQFF. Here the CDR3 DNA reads TGTGCCAGCCGATATAGGGACAATGAGCAGTTCTTC.

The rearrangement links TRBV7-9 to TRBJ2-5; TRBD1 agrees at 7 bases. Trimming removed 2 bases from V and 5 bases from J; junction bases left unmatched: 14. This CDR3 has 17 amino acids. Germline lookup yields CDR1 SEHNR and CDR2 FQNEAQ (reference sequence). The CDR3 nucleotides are TGTGCCAGCAGCTTATTTTTCGGGGCAGGGGGTCTCGAGACCCAGTACTTC. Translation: CASSLFFGAGGLETQYF.

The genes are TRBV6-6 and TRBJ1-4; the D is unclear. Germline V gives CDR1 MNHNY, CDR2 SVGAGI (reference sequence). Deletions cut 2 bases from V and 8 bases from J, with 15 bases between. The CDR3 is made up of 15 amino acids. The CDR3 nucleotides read TGTGCCAGCAGTTACCCTGGATCCGTTGGGGAAAAACTGTTTTTT. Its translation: CASSYPGSVGEKLFF.

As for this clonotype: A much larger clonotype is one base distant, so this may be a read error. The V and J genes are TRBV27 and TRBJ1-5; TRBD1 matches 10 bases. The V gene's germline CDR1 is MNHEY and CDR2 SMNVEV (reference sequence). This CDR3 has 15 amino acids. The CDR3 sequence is CAGSWSGQGRQPQHF. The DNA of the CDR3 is TGTGCCGGCAGTTGGTCGGGACAGGGGAGGCAGCCCCAGCATTTT.

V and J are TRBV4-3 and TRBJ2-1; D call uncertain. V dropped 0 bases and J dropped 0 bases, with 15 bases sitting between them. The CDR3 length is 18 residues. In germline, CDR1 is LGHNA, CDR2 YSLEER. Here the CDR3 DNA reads TGCGCCAGCAGCCAAGAGTTTGGTCACTCTGGCTCCTACAATGAGCAGTTCTTC. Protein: CASSQEFGHSGSYNEQFF.

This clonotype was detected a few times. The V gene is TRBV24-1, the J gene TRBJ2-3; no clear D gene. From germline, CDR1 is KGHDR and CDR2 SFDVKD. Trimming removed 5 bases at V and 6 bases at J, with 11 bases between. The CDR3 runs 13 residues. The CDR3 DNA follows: TGTGCCACCAGTGGAAGCTTTACGGATACGCAGTATTTT. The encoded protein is CATSGSFTDTQYF.

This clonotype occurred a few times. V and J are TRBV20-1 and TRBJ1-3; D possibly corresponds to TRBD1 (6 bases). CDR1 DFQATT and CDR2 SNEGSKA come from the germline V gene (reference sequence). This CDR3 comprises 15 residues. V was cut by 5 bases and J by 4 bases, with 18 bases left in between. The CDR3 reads CSALNRDGGGNTIYF. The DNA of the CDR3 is TGCAGTGCTCTTAACAGGGACGGCGGAGGAAACACCATATATTTT.

The CDR3: CSAHRASGLTDTQYF. The CDR3 DNA reads TGCAGTGCCCATAGGGCTAGCGGCCTCACAGATACGCAGTATTTT. V usage is TRBV20-1 and J usage is TRBJ2-3; TRBD2 matches 7 bases. The CDR3 contains 15 residues. The V gene's germline CDR1 is DFQATT and CDR2 SNEGSKA (reference sequence). Unmatched junction bases numbered 11, after V lost 6 bases and J lost 2 bases.

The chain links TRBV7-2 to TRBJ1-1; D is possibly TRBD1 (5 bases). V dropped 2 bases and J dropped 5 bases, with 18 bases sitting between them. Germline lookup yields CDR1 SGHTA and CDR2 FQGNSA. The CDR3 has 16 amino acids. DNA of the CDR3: TGTGCCAGCAGCTTAAGACCCTTGGGGCTTGGGACTGAAGCTTTCTTT. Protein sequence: CASSLRPLGLGTEAFF.

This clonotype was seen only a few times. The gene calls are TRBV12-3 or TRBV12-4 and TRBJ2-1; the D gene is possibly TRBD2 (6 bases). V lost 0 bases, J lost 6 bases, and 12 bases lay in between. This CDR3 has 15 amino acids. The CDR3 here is CASSLAFGTSNEQFF. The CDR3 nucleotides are TGTGCCAGCAGTTTAGCCTTCGGGACTTCCAATGAGCAGTTCTTC.

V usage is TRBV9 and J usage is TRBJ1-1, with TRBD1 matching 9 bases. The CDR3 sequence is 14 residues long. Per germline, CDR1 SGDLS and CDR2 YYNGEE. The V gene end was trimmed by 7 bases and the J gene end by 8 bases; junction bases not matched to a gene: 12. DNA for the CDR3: TGTGCCAGCCGACAGGGGGATTTCCCCGGAGAAGCTTTCTTT. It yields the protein CASRQGDFPGEAFF.

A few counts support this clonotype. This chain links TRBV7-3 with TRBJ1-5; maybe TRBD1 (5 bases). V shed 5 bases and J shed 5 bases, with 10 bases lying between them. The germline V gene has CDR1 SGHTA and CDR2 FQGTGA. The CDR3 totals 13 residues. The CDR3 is CASSMGPDQPQHF. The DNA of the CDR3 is TGTGCCAGCAGCATGGGGCCAGATCAGCCCCAGCATTTT.